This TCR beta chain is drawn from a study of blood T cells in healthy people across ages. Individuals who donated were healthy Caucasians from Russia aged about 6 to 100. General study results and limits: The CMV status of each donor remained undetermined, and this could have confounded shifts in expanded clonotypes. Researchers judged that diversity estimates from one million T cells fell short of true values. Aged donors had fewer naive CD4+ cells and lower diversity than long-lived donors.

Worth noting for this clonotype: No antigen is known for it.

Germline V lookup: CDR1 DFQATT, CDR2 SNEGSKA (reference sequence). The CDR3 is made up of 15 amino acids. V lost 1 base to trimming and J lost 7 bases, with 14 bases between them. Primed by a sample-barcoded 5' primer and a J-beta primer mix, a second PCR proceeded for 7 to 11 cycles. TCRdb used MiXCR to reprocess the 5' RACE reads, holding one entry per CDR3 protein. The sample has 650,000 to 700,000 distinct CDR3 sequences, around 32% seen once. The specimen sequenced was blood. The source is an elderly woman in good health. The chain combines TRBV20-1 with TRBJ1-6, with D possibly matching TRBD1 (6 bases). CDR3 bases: TGCAGTGCTAGAGGACGACAGGCGCAGAATTCACCCCTCCACTTT. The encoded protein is CSARGRQAQNSPLHF.